A single sample gave rise to the 30 T cell receptor beta chains below, sequenced in a study of shared clonotypes between healthy human individuals. Clones were sequenced by immunoSEQ multiplex PCR, and TCRdb holds only the in-frame ones, with some missing. Of around 2,000,000 clones in the sample, around 95% were seen once. The material sequenced was naive CD4+ T cells sorted from blood. This sample's subset: CD45RA+ positively selected. These receptors came from a man aged 18 to 29 in good health.

This chain connects TRBV19 to TRBJ1-6; TRBD1 agrees at 10 bases. There are 15 residues in the CDR3. The junction had 10 bases not matched to a gene; V was cut back by 6 bases and J by 11 bases. Germline V lookup: CDR1 LNHDA, CDR2 SQIVND (reference sequence). The CDR3 spells CASSDRGRVSAPLHF. CDR3 in DNA: TGTGCCAGTAGCGACAGGGGGCGCGTGTCGGCACCCCTCCACTTT.

CDR3 in amino acids: CAWRNENEQFF. The DNA for the CDR3 is TGTGCCTGGAGGAATGAGAATGAGCAGTTCTTC. The V and J genes are TRBV30 and TRBJ2-1; no reliable D call. The CDR3 length is 11 residues. Trimming took off 3 bases at V and 7 bases at J, with 7 bases between the two ends. Germline CDR1 is GTSNPN and CDR2 is SVGIG (reference sequence).

The chain is built from TRBV28 and TRBJ1-5; D possibly corresponds to TRBD1 (5 bases). With 2 bases removed from V and 0 bases from J, the gap between germline ends came to 17 bases. This CDR3 is 18 amino acids long. Germline V CDR1 and CDR2: MDHEN, SYDVKM. The CDR3 bases are TGTGCCAGCAGTTTACCTCAGGGTACCGCCTATAGCAATCAGCCCCAGCATTTT. Amino acids: CASSLPQGTAYSNQPQHF.

The chain couples TRBV19 to TRBJ2-2; D is perhaps TRBD2 (6 bases). The CDR3 runs 15 residues. Germline V gene sequence: CDR1 LNHDA, CDR2 SQIVND (reference sequence). V was pared by 3 bases and J by 1 base, with 9 bases between. The CDR3 region is CASSIGGVNTGELFF. The CDR3 nucleotides are TGTGCCAGTAGTATTGGCGGGGTGAACACCGGGGAGCTGTTTTTT.

V gene TRBV29-1 combines with J gene TRBJ2-3, with a possible D match to TRBD1 (8 bases). CDR1 and CDR2 (germline): SQVTM, ANQGSEA. Trimming removed 2 bases from V and 3 bases from J, with 15 bases in between. This CDR3 is 15 amino acids long. CDR3 region: CSVERQGRGTDTQYF. The CDR3 nucleotides read TGCAGCGTTGAAAGACAGGGGAGGGGGACAGATACGCAGTATTTT.

On this clone: The same CDR3 is also encoded by other DNA sequences in this sample. This chain links TRBV6-5 with TRBJ2-2; D unresolved. Germline V gene sequence: CDR1 MNHEY, CDR2 SVGAGI. The ends were cut back, 4 bases at V and 4 bases at J, with 4 bases in the middle. This CDR3 comprises 12 residues. CDR3 protein: CASSSATGELFF. In DNA form, the CDR3 reads TGTGCCAGCAGTTCCGCCACCGGGGAGCTGTTTTTT.

Concerning this clone itself: Different DNA sequences within this sample yield the same CDR3. V usage is TRBV6-6 and J usage is TRBJ2-3; 7 bases match TRBD2. V shed 0 bases, J shed 1 base, and the junction held 4 bases outside the gene matches. Germline CDR1 and CDR2: MNHNY and SVGAGI (reference sequence). The CDR3 sequence is 16 residues long. The CDR3 loop reads CASSYSGLAGTDTQYF. The CDR3 DNA sequence: TGTGCCAGCAGTTACTCGGGTCTAGCGGGCACAGATACGCAGTATTTT.

CDR3 DNA sequence: TGTGCCAGCATACAGACAGGGGGGCCCAACACTGAAGCTTTCTTT. The encoded protein is CASIQTGGPNTEAFF. This chain links TRBV12-1 with TRBJ1-1; TRBD1 reflects the table's D call only, with no check against the DNA. TRBV12-1 corresponds to a pseudogene. The CDR3 consists of 15 residues.

The chain is built from TRBV6-6 and TRBJ1-4; 9 bases are shared with TRBD1. V shed 6 bases, J shed 8 bases, and the junction held 4 bases outside the gene matches. The CDR3 is made up of 13 amino acids. Germline assignment: CDR1 MNHNY and CDR2 SVGAGI (reference sequence). The CDR3 coding sequence is TGTGCCAGCAGGGGGACAGGGACCGAAAAACTGTTTTTT. Protein: CASRGTGTEKLFF.

V gene TRBV18 combines with J gene TRBJ1-4; no clear D. The germline gives CDR1 KGHSH, CDR2 LQKENI. CDR3 length: 13 amino acids. The V and J ends lost 8 bases and 7 bases respectively, with 14 bases between them. For the CDR3, the DNA is TGTGCCAGCACTCACCTCGGCGGTGAAAAACTGTTTTTT. Translating gives CASTHLGGEKLFF.

Of note for this clone: Different DNA sequences within this sample yield the same CDR3. The chain combines TRBV4-3 with TRBJ2-3; no firm D call. The CDR3 is 13 amino acids. Trimming took off 3 bases at V and 6 bases at J, with 10 bases between the two ends. Per the germline V gene, CDR1 is LGHNA and CDR2 is YSLEER. CDR3 protein: CASSQEPADTQYF. CDR3 bases: TGCGCCAGCAGCCAGGAACCAGCTGATACGCAGTATTTT.

The rearrangement links TRBV6-6 to TRBJ1-1, with a possible D match to TRBD1 (5 bases). Trimming pared 6 bases from V and 3 bases from J, leaving 17 bases between. The CDR3 sequence is 15 residues long. The germline gives CDR1 MNHNY, CDR2 SVGAGI (reference sequence). The CDR3 loop reads CASRLLRQPDTEAFF. CDR3 nucleotides: TGTGCCAGCAGGCTCTTACGACAGCCGGACACTGAAGCTTTCTTT.

The V call is TRBV5-1, the J call TRBJ2-3, with 9 bases that match TRBD1. In germline, CDR1 is SGHRS, CDR2 YFSETQ. Trimming at V came to 4 bases and at J to 2 bases, leaving 11 bases not matched to a gene. The length of the CDR3 is 17 residues. CDR3 DNA sequence: TGCGCCAGCAGCAAAGACAGGGGGGAATCGACCACAGATACGCAGTATTTT. Its protein product is CASSKDRGESTTDTQYF.

This clone occurred once. The chain carries TRBV4-3 and TRBJ1-5, with D unresolved. Deletions cut 1 base from V and 0 bases from J, with 10 bases between. Per germline, CDR1 LGHNA and CDR2 YSLEER. CDR3 size: 16 residues. CDR3: CASSQGPEVSNQPQHF. CDR3 bases: TGCGCCAGCAGCCAAGGGCCAGAAGTTAGCAATCAGCCCCAGCATTTT.

The chain recombines TRBV5-1 with TRBJ2-7; D possibly matches TRBD1 or TRBD2 (5 bases each). This CDR3 spans 14 amino acids. With 3 bases removed from V and 3 bases from J, the gap between germline ends came to 13 bases. Germline values: CDR1 SGHRS, CDR2 YFSETQ. CDR3 loop: CASSSVQGRYEQYF. The CDR3 nucleotides are TGCGCCAGCAGCTCCGTTCAGGGACGCTACGAGCAGTACTTC.

V usage is TRBV18 and J usage is TRBJ2-3, with D tentatively TRBD1 or TRBD2 (6 bases each). Trimming removed 6 bases from V and 2 bases from J, with 15 bases in between. The CDR3 extends over 15 amino acids. Germline V gene sequence: CDR1 KGHSH, CDR2 LQKENI. The CDR3, as DNA: TGTGCCAGCTCGACGCGGGACACCATCACAGATACGCAGTATTTT. The encoded protein is CASSTRDTITDTQYF. Filled out from reference TRBV18 and TRBJ2-3, the complete variable domain reads NAGVMQNPRHLVRRRGQEARLRCSPMKGHSHVYWYRQLPEEGLKFMVYLQKENIIDESGMPKERFSAEFPKEGPSILRIQQVVRGDSAAYFCASSTRDTITDTQYFGPGTRLTVL.

The genes are TRBV18 and TRBJ2-5; D remains unclear. CDR1 is KGHSH and CDR2 is LQKENI in the germline V gene. Deletions cut 2 bases from V and 5 bases from J, with 18 bases between. CDR3 length: 16 residues. Written as DNA, the CDR3 is TGTGCCAGCTCACCAAGTCGGACGGCACCCGTCGAGACCCAGTACTTC. It codes for CASSPSRTAPVETQYF.

The chain is built from TRBV4-3 and TRBJ1-5; 12 bases agree with TRBD1. Germline V gives CDR1 LGHNA, CDR2 YSLEER. This CDR3 has 18 amino acids. Unmatched junction bases numbered 9, after V lost 0 bases and J lost 6 bases. The CDR3 loop is CASSQDHGRGQGAQPQHF. CDR3 DNA sequence: TGCGCCAGCAGCCAAGATCATGGTAGGGGACAGGGGGCTCAGCCCCAGCATTTT.

The genes are TRBV4-1 and TRBJ2-7, with 7 bases aligning to TRBD1. The CDR3 covers 18 residues. Germline-derived CDR1 and CDR2 are MGHRA and YSYEKL. V dropped 1 base and J dropped 2; count of bases not matched to a gene: 14. CDR3 in DNA: TGCGCCAGCAGCCAAGGAAGAGGGACAGCCCTTATAACCTACGAGCAGTACTTC. It specifies CASSQGRGTALITYEQYF.

V is TRBV28 and J is TRBJ1-4; no definite D call. V was clipped by 7 bases and J by 4 bases, with 10 bases between them. The CDR3 is 13 amino acids. The germline V gene has CDR1 MDHEN and CDR2 SYDVKM. CDR3 residues: CASMTGINEKLFF. In DNA form, the CDR3 reads TGTGCCAGCATGACGGGGATTAATGAAAAACTGTTTTTT.

This clone was counted between two and nine times. V and J are TRBV2 and TRBJ1-5; possibly TRBD1 for D (5 bases). Trimming removed 4 bases at V and 4 bases at J, with 8 bases between. This CDR3 comprises 13 residues. Germline V gene lookup returns CDR1 SNHLY and CDR2 FYNNEI. The CDR3 sequence: CASSAGTNQPQHF. CDR3 nucleotide sequence: TGTGCCAGCAGTGCCGGGACGAATCAGCCCCAGCATTTT. Combining the CDR3 with reference TRBV2 and TRBJ1-5 gives the whole variable domain EPEVTQTPSHQVTQMGQEVILRCVPISNHLYFYWYRQILGQKVEFLVSFYNNEISEKSEIFDDQFSVERPDGSNFTLKIRSTKLEDSAMYFCASSAGTNQPQHFGDGTRLSIL.

V usage is TRBV7-8 and J usage is TRBJ1-1, with a weak D call TRBD1 (5 bases). The germline gives CDR1 SGHVS, CDR2 FQNEAQ. Trimming pared 3 bases from V and 0 bases from J, leaving 11 bases between. The CDR3 has 15 residues. DNA for the CDR3: TGTGCCAGCAGCTTTGCGGGACTTTTGAACACTGAAGCTTTCTTT. Protein: CASSFAGLLNTEAFF.

V usage is TRBV6-5 and J usage is TRBJ1-2, with 8 bases that match TRBD1. Germline CDR1 MNHEY, CDR2 SVGAGI. Trimming removed 8 bases from V and 7 bases from J; junction bases left unmatched: 9. The CDR3 loop spans 13 amino acids. The CDR3 loop is CASGRQGSGGYTF. DNA of the CDR3: TGTGCCAGCGGCCGACAGGGGAGTGGTGGCTACACCTTC.

The chain has TRBV19 and TRBJ1-1, with 8 bases lining up with TRBD1. After removal of 9 bases from V and 1 base from J, the junction contained 7 bases not matched to a gene. Germline CDR1 and CDR2: LNHDA and SQIVND (reference sequence). The CDR3 has 14 residues. The CDR3 region has the DNA TGTGCCAGCAGACGGGACAGGTCGAACACTGAAGCTTTCTTT. Protein product: CASRRDRSNTEAFF. Drawing the rest from reference TRBV19 and TRBJ1-1, the complete variable domain is DGGITQSPKYLFRKEGQNVTLSCEQNLNHDAMYWYRQDPGQGLRLIYYSQIVNDFQKGDIAEGYSVSREKKESFPLTVTSAQKNPTAFYLCASRRDRSNTEAFFGQGTRLTVV.

V gene TRBV28 combines with J gene TRBJ1-4, with TRBD1 identical over 10 bases. The CDR3 runs to 18 residues. The germline V gene has CDR1 MDHEN and CDR2 SYDVKM. V lost 6 bases to trimming and J lost 8 bases; unmatched junction nucleotides: 18. CDR3 DNA: TGTGCCAGCAGCGACACTAGGACAGGGGGGGACGCCCGAGAAAAACTGTTTTTT. Translation gives CASSDTRTGGDAREKLFF.

The chain carries TRBV9 and TRBJ1-1; D gene ambiguous. CDR3 length equals 15 residues. The ends were cut back, 0 bases at V and 0 bases at J, with 9 bases in the middle. Germline CDR1 reads SGDLS; CDR2 reads YYNGEE. The CDR3 DNA sequence: TGTGCCAGCAGCGTAGGTCCGAGGCTGAACACTGAAGCTTTCTTT. Protein product: CASSVGPRLNTEAFF.

CDR3 residues: CASSRPQPPSYEQYF. CDR3 bases: TGTGCCAGCAGCCGTCCACAGCCCCCTTCCTACGAGCAGTACTTC. The rearrangement uses TRBV11-2 and TRBJ2-7, with D hard to call. This CDR3 contains 15 residues. V was cut by 5 bases and J by 1 base, with 15 bases left in between. CDR1 is SGHAT and CDR2 is FQNNGV in the germline V gene.

J is TRBJ2-7 and V is TRBV7-2; 7 bases align to TRBD1. CDR1 is SGHTA, CDR2 FQGNSA, per germline. The CDR3 sequence is 14 residues long. Losses at the gene ends were 5 bases for V and 4 bases for J; bases not matched to a gene: 8. CDR3 sequence (DNA): TGTGCCAGCAGCGCCCAGACAGGGACGTACGAGCAGTACTTC. Protein: CASSAQTGTYEQYF.

This rearrangement joins TRBV6-6 to TRBJ2-3; 9 positions agree with TRBD2. Germline values: CDR1 MNHNY, CDR2 SVGAGI (reference sequence). The CDR3 has 16 amino acids. The ends lost 2 bases at V and 0 bases at J; junction bases unmatched: 3. The CDR3 here is CASSYGLAGSTDTQYF. The CDR3, as DNA: TGTGCCAGCAGTTACGGGCTAGCGGGGAGCACAGATACGCAGTATTTT.

The chain links TRBV10-1 to TRBJ2-2, with TRBD1 matching 9 bases. V shed 5 bases and J 2 bases; nucleotides not matched to a gene: 6. Germline V gene sequence: CDR1 WNHNN, CDR2 SYGVQD (reference sequence). The CDR3 spans 16 residues. The CDR3, as DNA: TGCGCCAGCAGTTCAACAGGGGGCAGCAACACCGGGGAGCTGTTTTTT. Amino acids: CASSSTGGSNTGELFF.